The sequence of this TCR beta chain was determined in a study of blood T cell repertoires in COVID-19. Study summary: The United States, Italy and Spain were the sources of the acute and convalescent COVID-19 samples. T cells, B-cell-depleted T cells, or PBMCs supplied cDNA or gDNA.

Original processing notes: Amplification from reference gene primers served as the basis for estimated nucleated cell counts. Method: immunoSEQ multiplex PCR; TCRdb's copy keeps in-frame clones and lacks some. V, J and clone size are those of that table, while D and trimming were read from the DNA. Found here are around 150,000 clones, 80% to 90% of them singletons; the top ten hold 2.5% to 4%. Germline V gene sequence: CDR1 SGHNT, CDR2 YYREEE (reference sequence). The CDR3 has 14 amino acids. V lost 3 bases, J lost 5 bases, and 6 bases stayed unmatched. This sequence joins TRBV5-4 and TRBJ2-3, with 7 bases aligning to TRBD1. This clonotype was sampled from a man in his 70s with acute or convalescent COVID-19. Sequencing input: peripheral blood. Written as DNA, the CDR3 is TGTGCCAGCAGCTCACCATCAGGGGGAGATACGCAGTATTTT. It is translated as CASSSPSGGDTQYF.